Presented here are 28 T cell receptor beta chains from one specimen sequenced in a study of cytomegalovirus exposure and HLA in healthy donors. PCR primers comprised 60 Vbeta and 13 Jbeta primers. Sequenced by immunoSEQ multiplex PCR; TCRdb stores in-frame clones only, minus some. The sample lists approximately 220,000 clones; 70% to 85% were seen once. Sequenced material: PBMCs. The origin of the receptors is a girl aged 2 to 10 in good health and CMV-seronegative.

As regards this clone: Germline and junction disagree at one end, which may indicate a read error. The J gene is TRBJ2-7, the V gene TRBV6-5; 8 bases agree with TRBD2. The CDR3 sequence is 14 residues long. The germline CDR1 and CDR2 sequences are MNHEY and SVGAGI. Written as DNA, the CDR3 is TGTGCCAGCAGTTACTCGATCCGGGGGGGAAACCCTAACTTC. It codes for CASSYSIRGGNPNF.

V is TRBV2 and J is TRBJ2-5, with 8 bases matching TRBD1. The CDR3 contains 14 residues. Germline assignment: CDR1 SNHLY and CDR2 FYNNEI. V trimming: 6 bases; J trimming: 9 bases; junction bases outside the gene matches: 12. The CDR3 DNA reads as TGTGCCAGCAGCTCCGGGACAGGCCTGGTGGCCCAGTACTTC. This translates into CASSSGTGLVAQYF.

V usage is TRBV6-1 and J usage is TRBJ1-5, with a tentative D call TRBD1 (6 bases). Trimming took off 5 bases at V and 1 base at J, with 12 bases between the two ends. This CDR3 has 15 residues. Germline-derived CDR1 and CDR2 are MNHNS and SASEGT. The CDR3 DNA sequence: TGTGCCAGCAGTACCCGGACAGTGAGCAATCAGCCCCAGCATTTT. As protein: CASSTRTVSNQPQHF.

In its sample, this clone was seen a few times. The chain is built from TRBV5-1 and TRBJ1-1; possibly TRBD1 for D (6 bases). Trimming took 4 bases from V and 1 from J, leaving 14 bases between them. CDR1 is SGHRS and CDR2 is YFSETQ in the germline V gene. This CDR3 comprises 15 residues. DNA of the CDR3: TGCGCCAGCAGCCCGCCCAGGGGTAAGAACACTGAAGCTTTCTTT. This gives the protein CASSPPRGKNTEAFF.

V is TRBV5-1 and J is TRBJ2-1; perhaps TRBD2 as D (6 bases). Trimming pared 4 bases from V and 2 bases from J, leaving 13 bases between. The CDR3 totals 15 residues. CDR1 and CDR2 from the germline V gene are SGHRS and YFSETQ. CDR3 loop: CASSPGDWTYNEQFF. As DNA, the CDR3 is TGCGCCAGCAGCCCGGGAGACTGGACCTACAATGAGCAGTTCTTC.

The chain links TRBV27 to TRBJ2-1, with 9 bases identical to TRBD2. Germline-derived CDR1 and CDR2 are MNHEY and SMNVEV (reference sequence). The CDR3 consists of 15 residues. Losses at the gene ends were 5 bases for V and 2 bases for J; bases not matched to a gene: 4. Here the CDR3 DNA reads TGTGCCAGCAGTGCGACTAGCGGTACCTACAATGAGCAGTTCTTC. Amino acid sequence: CASSATSGTYNEQFF.

The chain uses TRBV6-6 and TRBJ1-1, with D maybe TRBD1 (6 bases). Trimming shortened V by 6 bases and J by 4 bases, and 18 bases separated the two germline ends. This CDR3 has 15 amino acids. Germline loops: CDR1 MNHNY, CDR2 SVGAGI (reference sequence). In nucleotides, the CDR3 is TGTGCCAGCAGCCTTCACCAGGGGCAAGGCACTGAAGCTTTCTTT. Translating it yields CASSLHQGQGTEAFF.

This clone was found once. This chain uses TRBV11-2 with TRBJ2-2; TRBD2 matches at 7 bases. The germline gives CDR1 SGHAT, CDR2 FQNNGV. V lost 5 bases and J lost 2; bases outside the gene matches: 8. There are 16 residues in the CDR3. The CDR3 bases are TGTGCCAGCAGCGGGATGGGGGGGGTTAACACCGGGGAGCTGTTTTTT. Translation: CASSGMGGVNTGELFF. The complete variable domain, with remaining parts taken from reference TRBV11-2 and TRBJ2-2, reads EAGVAQSPRYKIIEKRQSVAFWCNPISGHATLYWYQQILGQGPKLLIQFQNNGVVDDSQLPKDRFSAERLKGVDSTLKIQPAKLEDSAVYLCASSGMGGVNTGELFFGEGSRLTVL.

The chain links TRBV9 to TRBJ2-5, with D hard to call. Germline V gene lookup returns CDR1 SGDLS and CDR2 YYNGEE. With 2 bases removed from V and 3 bases from J, the gap between germline ends came to 5 bases. The CDR3 extends over 12 amino acids. CDR3 amino acids: CASSVAEETQYF. Here the CDR3 DNA reads TGTGCCAGCAGCGTTGCGGAAGAGACCCAGTACTTC. Full variable domain (rest looked up from reference TRBV9 and TRBJ2-5): DSGVTQTPKHLITATGQRVTLRCSPRSGDLSVYWYQQSLDQGLQFLIQYYNGEERAKGNILERFSAQQFPDLHSELNLSSLELGDSALYFCASSVAEETQYFGPGTRLLVL.

This chain links TRBV10-3 with TRBJ1-2, with D tentatively TRBD1 (6 bases). Trimming took 11 bases from V and 7 from J, leaving 23 bases between them. The CDR3 sequence is 14 residues long. Germline V gene lookup returns CDR1 ENHRY and CDR2 SYGVKD. The CDR3 reads CAVTQGAGDSGYTF. The CDR3, as DNA: TGTGCCGTAACCCAGGGAGCAGGGGATAGTGGCTACACCTTC.

This chain connects TRBV27 to TRBJ1-1; 9 bases are shared with TRBD1. This CDR3 contains 18 residues. Trimming removed 1 base from V and 7 bases from J; junction bases left unmatched: 16. Germline-derived CDR1 and CDR2 are MNHEY and SMNVEV (reference sequence). The CDR3 spells CASSLLTPTGTGSHEAFF. The DNA of the CDR3 is TGTGCCAGCAGTTTATTGACCCCTACCGGGACAGGGTCCCATGAAGCTTTCTTT.

The J gene is TRBJ1-1, the V gene TRBV6-6; no firm D call. This CDR3 is 15 amino acids long. The germline V gene encodes CDR1 MNHNY and CDR2 SVGAGI (reference sequence). V lost 2 bases, J lost 8 bases, and 18 bases lay in between. The CDR3: CASSYPNREASEAFF. The CDR3 DNA follows: TGTGCCAGCAGTTACCCAAATCGGGAGGCTTCGGAAGCTTTCTTT.

This chain uses TRBV27 with TRBJ2-2, with TRBD2 matching over 7 bases. This CDR3 contains 19 residues. The germline gives CDR1 MNHEY, CDR2 SMNVEV (reference sequence). The ends lost 5 bases at V and 1 base at J; junction bases unmatched: 16. The CDR3 nucleotides read TGTGCCAGCAGTCCTACGAGCGGGATGTCGGTAAAGAACACCGGGGAGCTGTTTTTT. Translating it yields CASSPTSGMSVKNTGELFF.

V gene TRBV11-2 combines with J gene TRBJ2-7; possibly TRBD2 for D (6 bases). The V gene's germline CDR1 is SGHAT and CDR2 FQNNGV. V was shortened by 5 bases and J by 5 bases, with 13 bases between the two germline ends. This CDR3 has 13 amino acids. The DNA of the CDR3 is TGTGCCAGCAGCCCCGGGACTCTGAACGAGCAGTACTTC. It encodes CASSPGTLNEQYF.

This clone was counted a few times. V usage is TRBV29-1 and J usage is TRBJ2-6; no clear D. Germline assignment: CDR1 SQVTM and CDR2 ANQGSEA. With 2 bases removed from V and 0 bases from J, the gap between germline ends came to 8 bases. The CDR3 spans 15 residues. CDR3 protein: CSVELPSSGANVLTF. CDR3 coding DNA: TGCAGCGTTGAATTACCCAGCTCTGGGGCCAACGTCCTGACTTTC. The full variable domain, completed using reference TRBV29-1 and TRBJ2-6, is SAVISQKPSRDICQRGTSLTIQCQVDSQVTMMFWYRQQPGQSLTLIATANQGSEATYESGFVIDKFPISRPNLTFSTLTVSNMSPEDSSIYLCSVELPSSGANVLTFGAGSRLTVL.

This clone was detected only once. Other DNA sequences in this sample translate to the same CDR3. The chain couples TRBV4-1 to TRBJ2-2; D gene unclear. The CDR3 loop spans 12 amino acids. CDR1 is MGHRA, CDR2 YSYEKL, per germline. Trimming shortened V by 6 bases and J by 3 bases, and 5 bases separated the two germline ends. The DNA for the CDR3 is TGCGCCAGCAGTCCTGACACCGGGGAGCTGTTTTTT. It translates to CASSPDTGELFF.

This clone was found a few times. The chain is built from TRBV7-2 and TRBJ2-7, with TRBD2 identical over 8 bases. Germline CDR1 is SGHTA and CDR2 is FQGNSA. The junction had 9 bases not matched to a gene; V was cut back by 1 base and J by 1 base. The CDR3 sequence is 17 residues long. In DNA, the CDR3 is TGTGCCAGCAGCTTAGGGCCCACTAGCGGTTCATCCTACGAGCAGTACTTC. It encodes CASSLGPTSGSSYEQYF. Filled out from reference TRBV7-2 and TRBJ2-7, the complete variable domain reads GAGVSQSPSNKVTEKGKDVELRCDPISGHTALYWYRQSLGQGLEFLIYFQGNSAPDKSGLPSDRFSAERTGGSVSTLTIQRTQQEDSAVYLCASSLGPTSGSSYEQYFGPGTRLTVT.

Only one count was recorded for this clone. J is TRBJ2-1 and V is TRBV4-1; 11 bases are a match to TRBD2. The CDR3 covers 16 residues. The trim removed 2 bases at V and 8 bases at J, leaving 8 bases unmatched. Germline loops: CDR1 MGHRA, CDR2 YSYEKL. The DNA of the CDR3 is TGCGCCAGCAGCCAACTTAGCGGGGGGGCCGTCCATGAGCAGTTCTTC. Amino acids: CASSQLSGGAVHEQFF.

The chain employs TRBV27 and TRBJ2-1, with a weak D call TRBD2 (7 bases). V lost 8 bases to trimming and J lost 8 bases, with 13 bases between them. The V gene's germline CDR1 is MNHEY and CDR2 SMNVEV (reference sequence). This CDR3 is 12 amino acids long. This chain's CDR3 is CASVGGGYEQFF. CDR3 DNA: TGTGCCAGCGTTGGGGGGGGCTATGAGCAGTTCTTC.

The rearrangement links TRBV27 to TRBJ2-7; a possible D gene is TRBD1 (5 bases). The germline gives CDR1 MNHEY, CDR2 SMNVEV (reference sequence). The CDR3 is made up of 14 amino acids. V was cut by 0 bases and J by 2 bases, with 8 bases left in between. CDR3 DNA sequence: TGTGCCAGCAGTTTATCGCAGGGTGCCTACGAGCAGTACTTC. Its protein product is CASSLSQGAYEQYF.

The chain links TRBV10-2 to TRBJ1-1; 9 bases map to TRBD1. Trimming took 5 bases from V and 5 from J; bases not matched to a gene: 9. Germline CDR1 and CDR2: WSHSY and SAAADI. This CDR3 comprises 15 residues. The CDR3 DNA reads as TGCGCCAGCAGTAGACAGGGGGGTAGAAAGACTGAAGCTTTCTTT. This codes for CASSRQGGRKTEAFF.

The V gene is TRBV19, the J gene TRBJ2-7, with TRBD2 matching 9 bases. The germline CDR1 and CDR2 sequences are LNHDA and SQIVND (reference sequence). The CDR3 is made up of 15 amino acids. The V and J ends lost 3 bases and 5 bases, in that order; junction bases with no gene match: 8. The CDR3 DNA sequence: TGTGCCAGTAGTATTATGGTAGCGGGAGTCGACGAGCAGTACTTC. The encoded protein is CASSIMVAGVDEQYF.

The chain carries TRBV14 and TRBJ1-1, with 9 bases that match TRBD1. The CDR3 has 16 residues. Germline values: CDR1 SGHDN, CDR2 FVKESK. Trimming at V came to 3 bases and at J to 2 bases, leaving 7 bases not matched to a gene. DNA for the CDR3: TGTGCCAGCAGCCAGACAAGACAGGGGGTAAACACTGAAGCTTTCTTT. Translated: CASSQTRQGVNTEAFF.

The rearrangement links TRBV7-9 to TRBJ2-1; TRBD2 is a possible D gene (6 bases). The V end lost 8 bases, the J end lost 4 bases, and 15 bases lay between the germline ends. CDR1 is SEHNR, CDR2 FQNEAQ, per germline (reference sequence). This CDR3 is built from 14 residues. CDR3 loop: CASPPDYVYNEQFF. The CDR3 region has the DNA TGTGCCAGCCCTCCGGACTACGTTTACAATGAGCAGTTCTTC.

The V and J genes are TRBV4-1 and TRBJ1-4; D gene unclear. V dropped 1 base and J dropped 5 bases, with 14 bases sitting between them. Germline CDR1 and CDR2: MGHRA and YSYEKL. The CDR3 is 16 amino acids. This CDR3 is CASSQVRETVNEKLFF. CDR3 nucleotides: TGCGCCAGCAGCCAAGTTAGGGAGACGGTCAATGAAAAACTGTTTTTT.

The rearrangement joins TRBV6-5 to TRBJ1-3, with 7 bases that match TRBD1. Germline-derived CDR1 and CDR2 are MNHEY and SVGAGI. J gave up 1 base and V 6 bases, and 6 bases lay outside the gene matches. The CDR3 loop spans 15 amino acids. CDR3 DNA: TGTGCCAGCAGCCAAGACAGGGTATCTGGAAACACCATATATTTT. Protein: CASSQDRVSGNTIYF.

This clone was seen just once. V and J are TRBV5-1 and TRBJ2-3, with 8 bases identical to TRBD2. Germline CDR1 SGHRS, CDR2 YFSETQ. The CDR3 contains 16 residues. J was trimmed by 2 bases and V by 0 bases; bases with no gene match: 5. Here the CDR3 reads CASSLVLRGDTDTQYF. CDR3 DNA sequence: TGCGCCAGCAGCTTGGTCCTGCGGGGGGACACAGATACGCAGTATTTT.

The chain combines TRBV5-1 with TRBJ2-1, with 10 bases aligning to TRBD2. After removal of 4 bases from V and 9 bases from J, the junction contained 10 bases not matched to a gene. CDR3 length: 15 amino acids. Germline-derived CDR1 and CDR2 are SGHRS and YFSETQ. CDR3 sequence (DNA): TGCGCCAGCAGCCGCTCCGCTAGCGGGGGCAGTGAGCAGTTCTTC. Residues: CASSRSASGGSEQFF.